This T cell receptor (beta chain) came from a study of shared clonotypes between healthy human individuals. Across the study: The plates for each donor numbered three CD4 naive, three CD4 memory, two CD8 naive and one CD8 memory.

Points from the study as a whole: Although depth was large, rarefaction showed that sequencing of the sorted subsets was incomplete. Across subsets, estimated richness was generally greater for naive than for memory populations. Non-shared clonotypes showed lower generation probabilities than clonotypes common to all four donors.

Germline assignment: CDR1 MDHEN and CDR2 SYDVKM. The CDR3 is 12 residues long. Trimming left V 5 bases short and J 8 bases short, with 11 bases between. Generated by immunoSEQ multiplex PCR, the TCRdb table keeps only in-frame clones and is missing some. The table lists about 710,000 clones, less than 80% of them singletons. This clone was recorded only once. Antigen unknown. The chain is built from TRBV28 and TRBJ2-3; D is unresolved. This TCR derives from a young woman in good health. Sequencing input: memory CD4+ T cells sorted from blood. Specified subset: CD45RA-negative fraction. The CDR3 spells CASSTPAVTQYF. As DNA, the CDR3 is TGTGCCAGCAGTACCCCCGCAGTTACGCAGTATTTT. The whole variable domain, remainder taken from reference TRBV28 and TRBJ2-3, is DVKVTQSSRYLVKRTGEKVFLECVQDMDHENMFWYRQDPGLGLRLIYFSYDVKMKEKGDIPEGYSVSREKKERFSLILESASTNQTSMYLCASSTPAVTQYFGPGTRLTVL.